What follows is one T cell receptor beta chain and its context. Method: immunoSEQ multiplex PCR; TCRdb's copy keeps in-frame clones and lacks some. This table has roughly 67,000 clones, around 93% appearing once. This entry belongs to a study of T cell clones after liver transplantation. Study as a whole: Samples came from ITN030ST, which attempted immunosuppression withdrawal within 2 years of liver transplantation. Tolerance: complete withdrawal held at least one year, liver enzymes staying within twice normal.

The V gene lost 4 bases and the J gene lost 0 bases, with 7 bases spanning the gap. CDR1 is SEHNR and CDR2 is FQNEAQ in the germline V gene (reference sequence). The length of the CDR3 is 14 residues. The sequences come from CD4+ T cells from blood, collected nearly 26 months after liver transplant. This chain connects TRBV7-9 to TRBJ1-5; tentatively, D is TRBD1 (5 bases). This clonotype was sampled from a human patient who received a liver transplant. Certain T cells may be donor cells from the graft. The CDR3 DNA is TGTGCCAGCAGCTCTGACAGTAGCAATCAGCCCCAGCATTTT. This gives the protein CASSSDSSNQPQHF.